This T cell receptor beta chain is drawn from a study of beta chain features in type 1 diabetes (dated by TCRdb to about 2018). At the level of the whole study: Patients and healthy donors did not differ in mean age, gender distribution, total cell number or subset yield. In the study, TCRB repertoires of sorted circulating CD4+ T cell subsets from recently diagnosed type 1 diabetes patients were compared with those of matched healthy donors. A total of 100 million to 140 million sorted cells were examined across all samples, and the number of cells per subset was strongly correlated with RNA yield. Whereas all 30 or so donors provided naive and central memory subsets, regulatory and stem cell-like memory subsets were isolated from just 8 patients and about 8 healthy donors. Overall study results and their limits: HLA sub-analyses involved small numbers of individuals, so any influence of HLA type on TCRB rearrangement remained unresolved. Because cDNA was sequenced instead of genomic DNA, highly expressing activated cells could be over-represented, though the groups showed no difference in activation or CD3 levels. In all four CD4+ subsets, TCRB CDR3 length was moderately but significantly shorter in type 1 diabetes patients. Fewer insertions and more nucleotide deletions at VDJ recombination sites were observed in patients with type 1 diabetes, implying thymic rearrangement abnormalities. PCR may preferentially amplify shorter templates, but because patient and control samples were amplified and corrected together, any resulting skew would affect both groups equally. The naive, central memory and regulatory TCRB repertoires appeared to resemble one another more closely among patients than among healthy donors.

Each donor gave one peripheral blood draw, approximately 100 mL on average, collected into heparinised tubes. Naive, central memory, regulatory and stem cell-like memory CD4+ T cells were sorted on a BD FACSAria II using a panel including CD45RO, CCR7, CD25, CD127, CD95 and CD27. All sorted populations exceeded 95% purity. PBMCs were isolated immediately by Lymphoprep density gradient centrifugation and stained directly without culture. To minimize batch effects, samples were stained and sorted in pairs, one healthy donor with one patient per experiment. The entire amount of isolated RNA was reverse transcribed using the High Capacity cDNA Reverse Transcription Kit, so the sequenced TCRB transcripts were expressed ones. Deep immunoSEQ sequencing was applied to naive, central memory and regulatory T cell samples, giving an average of roughly 3.3 million total reads per sample. After sorted cells were lysed in RLT buffer, RNA was extracted with DNase-treated RNeasy Micro or Mini kits, with the choice depending on cell number. Each cell subset was processed separately to prevent cross-contamination, with patient and healthy donor samples processed together. The immunoSEQ multiplex PCR was used to amplify TCRB sequences from cDNA, generating 87-bp fragments that spanned the CDR3 region. Amplicons were sequenced on the Illumina HiSeq platform. For the original study's pipeline: PCR bias was computationally corrected using synthetic template baselines, reads within Hamming distance 2 were collapsed, and singletons that could not be merged were discarded. Reads were aligned against IMGT so that V, D and J genes, CDR3 length and insertions or deletions at six rearrangement sites could be assigned. Within each subset, clonotype counts were normalized to sorted cell number, and only after that were true diversity and Gini coefficients computed with the tcR R package. The overlap coefficient, calculated on TCRB nucleotide sequences, was used to measure repertoire sharing. As a proxy for the pre-selection repertoire, out-of-frame TCRB sequences from naive cells were analyzed. TCRdb stores this immuneACCESS table with in-frame sequences only. Part of the clones is absent; in the studies checked, under half of the shortfall reflects unresolved V genes, and no reason is known for the rest. Clone size and the V and J calls come from that table; the DNA yielded D and trimming. Across this sample there are around 340,000 clones, with about 19% seen only once. Around 0.045% of the sample rests with the top ten.

The germline V gene yields SNHLY for CDR1 and FYNNEI for CDR2. Clipping removes 8 bases from V and 2 bases from J, with 7 as the unmatched junction base count. The CDR3 starts with the cysteine, ends with the phenylalanine, and has 14 residues. The read is trimmed to its CDR3 DNA, 42 bases read in frame from base 1. This clone was observed a handful of times. Its antigen is unknown. Base qualities are missing; no much larger clone stands one base away. Sequenced material: naive CD4+ T cells from blood. The cell subset or site label of this sample denotes: true naive CD4+ T cells. The rearrangement combines TRBV2 with TRBJ2-3; TRBD2 fits 7 bases in the junction. The sequence was collected from a woman under 30 in good health. For the CDR3, the sequence is CASRKGGITDTQYF. The nucleotide sequence reads TGTGCCAGCCGTAAGGGAGGGATCACAGATACGCAGTATTTT.